The 22 T cell receptor beta chains below all came from one sample that was sequenced in a study of human T cells and chemical hapten exposure. Specified time point: pre-sensitization, week 0. The sample's treatment: therapeutic diphenylcyclopropenone sensitization with weekly scalp DPC. Unfractionated whole blood yielded total RNA. TCRdb analysed the RACE reads with MiXCR anew, one entry per CDR3 protein. The profile shows tens of thousands of distinct CDR3 sequences, about 12% of them singletons. The source was whole blood, collected in connection with sensitization to the hapten diphenylcyclopropenone (DPC). The receptors stem from a middle-aged woman with alopecia areata. Some clones in this sample may be carry-over from other donors' samples.

This clonotype came up many times. This chain links TRBV12-3 or TRBV12-4 with TRBJ2-3; 13 positions agree with TRBD2. The J segment lost 6 bases and the V segment lost 6 bases, leaving 6 bases of the junction unmatched. This CDR3 contains 15 residues. The CDR3 sequence: CASSNRTSGSDTQYF. For the CDR3, the DNA is TGTGCCAGCAGCAACCGGACTAGCGGGAGTGATACGCAGTATTTT.

Ten or more counts support this clonotype. The chain has TRBV11-2 and TRBJ2-3; D perhaps matches TRBD1 (5 bases). Trimming took off 7 bases at V and 2 bases at J, with 16 bases between the two ends. Germline assignment: CDR1 SGHAT and CDR2 FQNNGV. The CDR3 is 15 amino acids. The DNA for the CDR3 is TGTGCCAGCATCGCCGACAGACCCATCACAGATACGCAGTATTTT. It specifies CASIADRPITDTQYF. The full variable domain, completed using reference TRBV11-2 and TRBJ2-3, is EAGVAQSPRYKIIEKRQSVAFWCNPISGHATLYWYQQILGQGPKLLIQFQNNGVVDDSQLPKDRFSAERLKGVDSTLKIQPAKLEDSAVYLCASIADRPITDTQYFGPGTRLTVL.

This clonotype was seen a few times. J is TRBJ2-3 and V is TRBV12-3 or TRBV12-4; 7 positions agree with TRBD1. Losses at the gene ends were 6 bases for V and 2 bases for J; bases not matched to a gene: 5. This CDR3 spans 14 amino acids. CDR3 nucleotide sequence: TGTGCCAGCAGGAAACAGGGGAACACAGATACGCAGTATTTT. Protein product: CASRKQGNTDTQYF.

The rearrangement uses TRBV5-4 and TRBJ2-1, with D tentatively TRBD1 (5 bases). The V gene lost 0 bases and the J gene lost 5 bases, with 6 bases spanning the gap. The CDR3 runs 13 residues. From germline, CDR1 is SGHNT and CDR2 YYREEE (reference sequence). CDR3 nucleotides: TGTGCCAGCAGCTTGGACAGGCACAATGAGCAGTTCTTC. Protein: CASSLDRHNEQFF.

This clonotype has a count of ten or more. V is TRBV9 and J is TRBJ2-1; 11 bases are shared with TRBD2. The CDR3 covers 16 residues. Trimming removed 0 bases from V and 7 bases from J; junction bases left unmatched: 6. Germline V CDR1 and CDR2: SGDLS, YYNGEE. In DNA, the CDR3 is TGTGCCAGCAGCGTAGAGATAGCGGGGGGGTATAATGAGCAGTTCTTC. It encodes CASSVEIAGGYNEQFF.

This clonotype was seen more than once but under ten times. V gene TRBV6-5 combines with J gene TRBJ2-7; tentatively, D is TRBD1 or TRBD2 (5 bases each). The germline V gene encodes CDR1 MNHEY and CDR2 SVGAGI. CDR3 length: 13 amino acids. V was trimmed by 6 bases and J by 6 bases, leaving 15 bases between them. Here the CDR3 reads CASRRDLQGEQYF. The CDR3 coding sequence is TGTGCCAGCAGACGGGACCTCCAGGGCGAGCAGTACTTC.

This clonotype occurred many times. This chain links TRBV28 with TRBJ2-5, with a weak D call TRBD2 (6 bases). Germline V gene sequence: CDR1 MDHEN, CDR2 SYDVKM. The CDR3 runs 10 residues. V lost 6 bases, J lost 7 bases, and 6 bases lay in between. The chain's CDR3 is CASRGGTQYF. In DNA form, the CDR3 reads TGTGCCAGCAGGGGGGGGACCCAGTACTTC.

This clonotype came up many times. The rearrangement uses TRBV3-2 and TRBJ2-7; TRBD1, the table's D call, lacks a check against the DNA. TRBV3-2 counts as a pseudogene. The CDR3 is made up of 14 amino acids. The CDR3 DNA reads as TGTGCCAGCAGCCAAGAGAACAGGGGTGGCGAGCAGTACTTC. This codes for CASSQENRGGEQYF.

This clonotype has a handful of counts. The V call is TRBV7-2, the J call TRBJ2-3, with D perhaps being TRBD1 or TRBD2 (6 bases each). CDR1 is SGHTA, CDR2 FQGNSA, per germline. The V and J ends lost 4 bases and 0 bases respectively, with 14 bases between them. This CDR3 is built from 16 residues. The CDR3 DNA sequence: TGTGCCAGCAGCTCAATGGGGGCGGGAAGCACAGATACGCAGTATTTT. Translation gives CASSSMGAGSTDTQYF.

At least ten counts were recorded for this clonotype. This chain links TRBV6-5 with TRBJ1-5, with D maybe TRBD1 (6 bases). The V gene's germline CDR1 is MNHEY and CDR2 SVGAGI. The CDR3 is 14 amino acids. Trimming removed 5 bases from V and 1 base from J, with 9 bases in between. The CDR3, as DNA: TGTGCCAGCAGTGAACAGGGAAGCAATCAGCCCCAGCATTTT. This translates into CASSEQGSNQPQHF.

This chain uses TRBV7-2 with TRBJ2-3; D is possibly TRBD1 or TRBD2 (5 bases each). This CDR3 is 15 amino acids long. Germline CDR1 reads SGHTA; CDR2 reads FQGNSA. V was shortened by 7 bases and J by 3 bases, with 17 bases between the two germline ends. The CDR3 sequence: CASTRGAGGTDTQYF. The CDR3 nucleotides read TGTGCCAGCACCAGAGGGGCGGGTGGGACAGATACGCAGTATTTT.

This clonotype was seen ten or more times. V is TRBV7-9 and J is TRBJ2-3; unclear D gene. Germline V lookup: CDR1 SEHNR, CDR2 FQNEAQ (reference sequence). V lost 4 bases and J lost 2, with 13 bases in between. The CDR3 loop spans 15 amino acids. The CDR3, as DNA: TGTGCCAGCAGCTCTTTCAAGCTCCACACAGATACGCAGTATTTT. Its protein is CASSSFKLHTDTQYF.

This chain uses TRBV20-1 with TRBJ2-7; D gene unclear. The germline V gene encodes CDR1 DFQATT and CDR2 SNEGSKA (reference sequence). This CDR3 is 13 amino acids long. The germline V and J ends were trimmed by 1 base and 3 bases, with 10 bases remaining between them. The chain's CDR3 is CSARGHGDYEQYF. In nucleotides, the CDR3 is TGCAGTGCTAGAGGACATGGGGACTACGAGCAGTACTTC.

This clonotype was counted only a few times. The J gene is TRBJ1-4, the V gene TRBV29-1; TRBD1 matches 7 bases. This CDR3 contains 14 residues. The germline CDR1 and CDR2 sequences are SQVTM and ANQGSEA. V was clipped by 6 bases and J by 5 bases; unmatched bases: 9. The CDR3 spells CSVGRDSVNEKLFF. DNA for the CDR3: TGCAGCGTAGGACGGGACAGCGTAAATGAAAAACTGTTTTTT.

This clonotype was observed at least ten times. Germline and junction disagree at one end, which may indicate a read error. V usage is TRBV7-7 and J usage is TRBJ2-3; D remains ambiguous. Germline V CDR1 and CDR2: SSHAT, FNYEAQ (reference sequence). The CDR3 has 13 residues. CDR3 amino acids: CASSSSVSDTQYF. The CDR3 nucleotides read TGTGCTAGCAGCTCGAGTGTGTCAGATACGCAGTATTTT.

The sample holds many counts of this clonotype. The V and J genes are TRBV3-1 and TRBJ1-3; D unresolved. CDR1 is LGHDT, CDR2 YNNKEL, per germline (reference sequence). The CDR3 covers 14 residues. The V end was cut by 3 bases, the J end by 0 bases, with 6 bases between. DNA of the CDR3: TGTGCCAGCAGCCAGGGGAGCTCTGGAAACACCATATATTTT. It codes for CASSQGSSGNTIYF.

This clonotype was detected many times. The chain combines TRBV7-8 with TRBJ1-4; 7 positions agree with TRBD1. CDR1 is SGHVS, CDR2 FQNEAQ, per germline. The CDR3 totals 15 residues. V shed 5 bases, J shed 4 bases, and the junction held 7 bases outside the gene matches. This CDR3 is CASSPGDSYNEKLFF. In DNA form, the CDR3 reads TGTGCCAGCAGCCCGGGGGACAGTTATAATGAAAAACTGTTTTTT.

The sample holds one count of this clonotype. A much larger clone sits a single nucleotide away, making a read error possible. Likely a read error: the CDR3 ends without its conserved phenylalanine or tryptophan. The rearrangement uses TRBV3-1 and TRBJ1-1; D call uncertain. This CDR3 region has 12 residues. V shed 5 bases and J shed 7 bases, with 11 bases lying between them. CDR1 and CDR2 from the germline V gene are LGHDT and YNNKEL (reference sequence). CDR3 sequence reads: CASSESGSEAFY. The CDR3, as DNA: TGTGCCAGCAGCGAATCGGGCAGTGAAGCTTTCTAT.

This clonotype was recorded many times. This rearrangement joins TRBV28 to TRBJ2-3; 7 bases fit TRBD2. J lost 2 bases, V lost 7 bases, and 6 bases had no gene match. Germline CDR1 and CDR2: MDHEN and SYDVKM. The CDR3 consists of 14 residues. The CDR3 DNA is TGTGCCAGCAAACCCGGGACTAACACAGATACGCAGTATTTT. Translating gives CASKPGTNTDTQYF.

With respect to this clonotype: This could be a read error, since a much larger clone is one nucleotide away. The rearrangement links TRBV19 to TRBJ2-5, with TRBD1 matching over 7 bases. Trimming cost V 6 bases and J 5 bases; bases outside gene matches: 9. The CDR3 is 14 residues long. Germline V lookup: CDR1 LNHDA, CDR2 SQIVND (reference sequence). This chain's CDR3 is CASRPQGGPETQYF. The CDR3 DNA reads as TGTGCCAGTAGACCCCAAGGGGGCCCGGAGACCCAGTACTTC.

The chain joins TRBV27 to TRBJ1-2; TRBD1 might be the D (6 bases). The CDR3 covers 14 residues. Germline CDR1 reads MNHEY; CDR2 reads SMNVEV (reference sequence). Trimming cost V 6 bases and J 4 bases, with 15 bases left between them. DNA for the CDR3: TGTGCCAGCAGCAAATCGGACAGTATCTATGGCTACACCTTC. Its translation: CASSKSDSIYGYTF.

The table lists this clonotype with a few counts. This chain links TRBV20-1 with TRBJ2-7, with TRBD2 as a possible D gene (6 bases). CDR1 and CDR2 from the germline V gene are DFQATT and SNEGSKA (reference sequence). This CDR3 spans 15 amino acids. The V gene lost 0 bases and the J gene lost 0 bases, with 12 bases spanning the gap. The chain's CDR3 is CSARDLFGSSYEQYF. The CDR3, as DNA: TGCAGTGCTAGAGATCTCTTCGGGAGCTCCTACGAGCAGTACTTC.